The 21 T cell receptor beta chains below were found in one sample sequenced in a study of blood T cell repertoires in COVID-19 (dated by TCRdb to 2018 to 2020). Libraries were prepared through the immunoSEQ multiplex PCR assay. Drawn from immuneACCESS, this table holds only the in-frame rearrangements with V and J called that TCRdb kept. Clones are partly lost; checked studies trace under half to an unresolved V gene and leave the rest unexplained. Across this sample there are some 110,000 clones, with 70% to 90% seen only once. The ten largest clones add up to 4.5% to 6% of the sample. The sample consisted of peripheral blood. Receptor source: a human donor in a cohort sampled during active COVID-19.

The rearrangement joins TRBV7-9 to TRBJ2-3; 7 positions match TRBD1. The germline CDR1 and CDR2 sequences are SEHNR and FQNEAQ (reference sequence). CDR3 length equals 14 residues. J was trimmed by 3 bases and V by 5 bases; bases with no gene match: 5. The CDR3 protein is CASSDRQGTDTQYF. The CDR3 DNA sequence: TGTGCCAGCAGCGACCGACAGGGAACAGATACGCAGTATTTT.

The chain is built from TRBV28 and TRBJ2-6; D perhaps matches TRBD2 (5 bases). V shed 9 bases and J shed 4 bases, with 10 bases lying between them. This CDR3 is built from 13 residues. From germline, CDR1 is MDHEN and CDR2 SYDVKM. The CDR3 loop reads CASTTGGANVLTF. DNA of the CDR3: TGTGCCAGTACGACGGGAGGGGCCAACGTCCTGACTTTC.

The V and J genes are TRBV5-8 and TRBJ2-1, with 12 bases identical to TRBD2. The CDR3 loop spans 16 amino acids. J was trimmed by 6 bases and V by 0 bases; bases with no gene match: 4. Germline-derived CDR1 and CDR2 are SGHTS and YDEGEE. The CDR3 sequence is CASSLVRTSGTNEQFF. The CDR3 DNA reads TGTGCCAGCAGCTTGGTTCGGACTAGCGGGACCAATGAGCAGTTCTTC. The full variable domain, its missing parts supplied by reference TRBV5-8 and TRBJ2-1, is EAGVTQSPTHLIKTRGQQATLRCSPISGHTSVYWYQQALGLGLQFLLWYDEGEERNRGNFPPRFSGRQFPNYSSELNVNALELEDSALYLCASSLVRTSGTNEQFFGPGTRLTVL.

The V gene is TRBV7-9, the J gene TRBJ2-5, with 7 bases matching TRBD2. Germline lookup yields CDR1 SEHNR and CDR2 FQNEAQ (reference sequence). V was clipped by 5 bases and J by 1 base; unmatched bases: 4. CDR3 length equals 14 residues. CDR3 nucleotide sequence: TGTGCCAGCAGCCCCCGACTAGCCCAAGAGACCCAGTACTTC. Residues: CASSPRLAQETQYF.

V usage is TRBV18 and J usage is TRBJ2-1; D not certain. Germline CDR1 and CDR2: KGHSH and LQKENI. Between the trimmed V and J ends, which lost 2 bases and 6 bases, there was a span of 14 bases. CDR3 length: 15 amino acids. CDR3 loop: CASSPSSARPNEQFF. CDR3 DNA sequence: TGTGCCAGCTCACCATCGAGCGCACGTCCCAATGAGCAGTTCTTC.

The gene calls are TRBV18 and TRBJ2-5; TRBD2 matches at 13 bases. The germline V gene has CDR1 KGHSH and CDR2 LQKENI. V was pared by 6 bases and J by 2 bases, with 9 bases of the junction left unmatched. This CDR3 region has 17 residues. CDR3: CASSLGTSGTLQETQYF. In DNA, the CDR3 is TGTGCCAGCTCCCTGGGGACTAGCGGGACCTTGCAAGAGACCCAGTACTTC.

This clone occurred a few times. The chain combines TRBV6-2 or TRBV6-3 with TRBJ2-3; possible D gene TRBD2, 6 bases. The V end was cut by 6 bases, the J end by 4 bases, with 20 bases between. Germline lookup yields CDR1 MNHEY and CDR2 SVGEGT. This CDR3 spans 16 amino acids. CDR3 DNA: TGTGCCAGCAGCCCTCGAGAAGGGTGGGGGGCAGATACGCAGTATTTT. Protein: CASSPREGWGADTQYF.

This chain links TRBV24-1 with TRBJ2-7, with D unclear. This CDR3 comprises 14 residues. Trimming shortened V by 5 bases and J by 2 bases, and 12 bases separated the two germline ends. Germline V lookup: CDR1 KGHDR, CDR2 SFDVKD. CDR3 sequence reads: CATSGAVPPYEQYF. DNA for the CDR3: TGTGCCACCAGTGGCGCCGTACCACCCTACGAGCAGTACTTC.

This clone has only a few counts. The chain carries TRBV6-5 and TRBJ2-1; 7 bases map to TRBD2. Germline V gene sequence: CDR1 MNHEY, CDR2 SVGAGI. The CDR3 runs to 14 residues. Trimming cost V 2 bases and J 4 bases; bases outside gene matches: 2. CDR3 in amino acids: CASSYGGGYNEQFF. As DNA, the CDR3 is TGTGCCAGCAGTTACGGGGGGGGATACAATGAGCAGTTCTTC.

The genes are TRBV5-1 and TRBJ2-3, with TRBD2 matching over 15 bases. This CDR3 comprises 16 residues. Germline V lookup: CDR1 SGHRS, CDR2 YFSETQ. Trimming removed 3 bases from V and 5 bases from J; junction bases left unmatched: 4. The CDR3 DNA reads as TGCGCCAGCAGCTGGACTAGCGGGGGGGCGCAAGATACGCAGTATTTT. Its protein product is CASSWTSGGAQDTQYF.

For the CDR3, the DNA is TGTGCCAGCAGTTACGGCAGGCAAAATCAGCCCCAGCATTTT. This sequence encodes CASSYGRQNQPQHF. This sequence joins TRBV6-5 and TRBJ1-5; D unclear. The CDR3 consists of 14 residues. V dropped 2 bases and J dropped 4 bases, with 9 bases sitting between them. The V gene's germline CDR1 is MNHEY and CDR2 SVGAGI.

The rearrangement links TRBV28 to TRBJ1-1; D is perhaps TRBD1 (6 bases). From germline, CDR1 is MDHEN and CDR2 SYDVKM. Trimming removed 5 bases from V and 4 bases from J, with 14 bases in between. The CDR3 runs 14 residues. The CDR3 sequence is CASSAPRGGTEAFF. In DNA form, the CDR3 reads TGTGCCAGCAGTGCCCCCCGAGGGGGCACTGAAGCTTTCTTT.

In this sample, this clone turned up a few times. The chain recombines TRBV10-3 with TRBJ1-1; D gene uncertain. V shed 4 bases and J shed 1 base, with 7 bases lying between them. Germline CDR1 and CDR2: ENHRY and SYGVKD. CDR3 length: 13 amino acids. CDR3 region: CAISVTGNTEAFF. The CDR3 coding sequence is TGTGCCATCAGTGTTACCGGGAACACTGAAGCTTTCTTT.

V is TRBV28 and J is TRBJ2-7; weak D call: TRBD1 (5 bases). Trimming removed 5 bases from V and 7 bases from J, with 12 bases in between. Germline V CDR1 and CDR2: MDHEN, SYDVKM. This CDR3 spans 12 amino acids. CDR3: CASSKTGIEQYF. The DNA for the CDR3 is TGTGCCAGCAGTAAAACAGGTATTGAGCAGTACTTC.

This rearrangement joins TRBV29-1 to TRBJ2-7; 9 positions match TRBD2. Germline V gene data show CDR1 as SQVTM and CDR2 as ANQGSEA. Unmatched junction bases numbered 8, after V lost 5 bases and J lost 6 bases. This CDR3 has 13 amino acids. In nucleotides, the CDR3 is TGCAGCGTTTCGGGTCAGCGGGAGGCCGAGCAGTACTTC. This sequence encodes CSVSGQREAEQYF.

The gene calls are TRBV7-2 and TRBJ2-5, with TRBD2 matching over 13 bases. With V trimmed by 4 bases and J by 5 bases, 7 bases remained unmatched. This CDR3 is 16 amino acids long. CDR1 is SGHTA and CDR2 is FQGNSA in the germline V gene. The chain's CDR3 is CASSSWTSGSGETQYF. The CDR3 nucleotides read TGTGCCAGCAGCTCCTGGACTAGCGGGAGTGGGGAGACCCAGTACTTC.

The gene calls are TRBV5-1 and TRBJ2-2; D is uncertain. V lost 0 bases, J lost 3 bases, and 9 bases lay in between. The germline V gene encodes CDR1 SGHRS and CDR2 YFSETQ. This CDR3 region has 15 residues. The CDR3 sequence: CASSLARIDTGELFF. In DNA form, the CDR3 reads TGCGCCAGCAGCTTGGCCCGTATAGACACCGGGGAGCTGTTTTTT.

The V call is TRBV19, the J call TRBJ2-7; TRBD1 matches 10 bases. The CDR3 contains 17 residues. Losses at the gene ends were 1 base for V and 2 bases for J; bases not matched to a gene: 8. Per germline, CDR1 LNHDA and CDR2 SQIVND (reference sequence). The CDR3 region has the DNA TGTGCCAGTAGTATAGGCGGTGGGGACAGGGGCGCCTACGAGCAGTACTTC. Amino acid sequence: CASSIGGGDRGAYEQYF.

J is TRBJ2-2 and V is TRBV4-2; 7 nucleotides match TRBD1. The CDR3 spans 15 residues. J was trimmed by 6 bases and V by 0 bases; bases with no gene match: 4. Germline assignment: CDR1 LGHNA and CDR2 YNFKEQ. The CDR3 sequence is CASSQETGMAGELFF. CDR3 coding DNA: TGTGCCAGCAGCCAAGAGACAGGGATGGCCGGGGAGCTGTTTTTT.

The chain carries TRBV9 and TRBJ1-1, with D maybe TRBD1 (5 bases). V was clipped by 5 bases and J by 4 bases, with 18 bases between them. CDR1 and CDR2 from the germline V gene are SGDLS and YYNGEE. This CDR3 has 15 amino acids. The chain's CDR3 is CASSGELFGGTEAFF. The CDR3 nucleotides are TGTGCCAGCAGTGGAGAATTGTTCGGGGGCACTGAAGCTTTCTTT.

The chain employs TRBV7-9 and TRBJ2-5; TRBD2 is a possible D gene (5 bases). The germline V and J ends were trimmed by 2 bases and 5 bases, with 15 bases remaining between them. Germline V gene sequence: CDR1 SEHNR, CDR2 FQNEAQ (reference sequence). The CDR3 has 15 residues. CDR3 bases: TGTGCCAGCAGCTTATTTGATGAGGGAGTGGAGACCCAGTACTTC. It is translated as CASSLFDEGVETQYF.